Below are 5 T cell receptor beta chains sequenced from a single sample in a study of CD8+ T cells in alopecia areata. RNA was isolated and reverse transcribed to cDNA, the sequencing template. The repertoire was sequenced with immunoSEQ multiplex PCR; TCRdb's copy has only in-frame clones and lacks some. The table lists 110,000 to 150,000 clones, about 47% of them singletons. The specimen comprised CD4+ T cells sorted from blood, sampled at week 0. The receptors derive from a human donor with alopecia areata.

With respect to this clone: The same CDR3 arises from other DNA sequences in this sample as well. The chain joins TRBV18 to TRBJ1-1; 7 nucleotides align to TRBD1. Losses at the gene ends were 4 bases for V and 3 bases for J; bases not matched to a gene: 2. Per the germline V gene, CDR1 is KGHSH and CDR2 is LQKENI. The CDR3 totals 13 residues. This chain's CDR3 is CASSHDRDTEAFF. CDR3 DNA: TGTGCCAGCTCACACGACAGGGACACTGAAGCTTTCTTT.

The V and J genes are TRBV6-5 and TRBJ2-2; D remains ambiguous. Trimming stripped 10 bases from V and 1 base from J, with 7 bases between. The CDR3 extends over 12 amino acids. Germline V CDR1 and CDR2: MNHEY, SVGAGI. CDR3 DNA sequence: TGTGCCACCGAAGGGAACACCGGGGAGCTGTTTTTT. Translated, it gives CATEGNTGELFF.

A few counts support this clone. The rearrangement uses TRBV30 and TRBJ1-2; a possible D gene is TRBD1 (5 bases). CDR1 is GTSNPN and CDR2 is SVGIG in the germline V gene (reference sequence). V lost 5 bases, J lost 8 bases, and 15 bases lay in between. The length of the CDR3 is 12 residues. The CDR3 nucleotides read TGTGCCTGGGGGGGATCGGACGAGGGCTACACCTTC. Its translation: CAWGGSDEGYTF.

V gene TRBV11-2 combines with J gene TRBJ2-5; D not resolved. Trimming left V 5 bases short and J 5 bases short, with 12 bases between. CDR1 and CDR2 (germline): SGHAT, FQNNGV. This CDR3 contains 13 residues. The CDR3 region has the DNA TGTGCCAGCAGCCGGAGCTCTATGGAGACCCAGTACTTC. It encodes CASSRSSMETQYF. Filled out from reference TRBV11-2 and TRBJ2-5, the complete variable domain reads EAGVAQSPRYKIIEKRQSVAFWCNPISGHATLYWYQQILGQGPKLLIQFQNNGVVDDSQLPKDRFSAERLKGVDSTLKIQPAKLEDSAVYLCASSRSSMETQYFGPGTRLLVL.

The genes are TRBV29-1 and TRBJ2-3; TRBD2 might be the D (6 bases). Germline V gives CDR1 SQVTM, CDR2 ANQGSEA. The CDR3 is 16 residues long. V was clipped by 0 bases and J by 3 bases, with 16 bases between them. The CDR3 protein is CSVEDPGLRFTDTQYF. The CDR3 bases are TGCAGCGTTGAAGACCCCGGACTAAGGTTTACAGATACGCAGTATTTT.